Sequencing of this TCR beta chain was carried out in a study of T cells after yellow fever vaccination. Points from the study as a whole: Few clonotypes appeared in both CD4 and CD8 compartments. Most primary-vaccination clones recurred post-booster (roughly 96% CD4, over 70% CD8). Weaker, the secondary response peaked sooner, at day 5 versus 15. There was a possibility that FACS-sorted repertoires contained abundant clonotypes contaminating from the bulk population.

TCRdb reanalysed the 5' RACE reads using MiXCR and keeps one entry per CDR3 protein. This sample has 500,000 to 650,000 distinct CDR3 sequences; about a sixth occur once, and the top ten carry approximately 15%. In this sample, this clonotype turned up a few times. The target antigen is unknown. The V gene's germline CDR1 is SGHTA and CDR2 FQGNSA. Trimming took 8 bases from V and 3 from J, leaving 8 bases between them. The CDR3 runs 12 residues. The sequence came from a man between 18 and 29 years old who received the YFV17D yellow fever vaccine. The starting material was PBMCs, obtained roughly 5 days after the first yellow fever vaccination. V usage is TRBV7-2 and J usage is TRBJ2-1; D is unclear. CDR3 bases: TGTGCCAGCGGGCGCTTCTACAATGAGCAGTTCTTC. Its translation: CASGRFYNEQFF.